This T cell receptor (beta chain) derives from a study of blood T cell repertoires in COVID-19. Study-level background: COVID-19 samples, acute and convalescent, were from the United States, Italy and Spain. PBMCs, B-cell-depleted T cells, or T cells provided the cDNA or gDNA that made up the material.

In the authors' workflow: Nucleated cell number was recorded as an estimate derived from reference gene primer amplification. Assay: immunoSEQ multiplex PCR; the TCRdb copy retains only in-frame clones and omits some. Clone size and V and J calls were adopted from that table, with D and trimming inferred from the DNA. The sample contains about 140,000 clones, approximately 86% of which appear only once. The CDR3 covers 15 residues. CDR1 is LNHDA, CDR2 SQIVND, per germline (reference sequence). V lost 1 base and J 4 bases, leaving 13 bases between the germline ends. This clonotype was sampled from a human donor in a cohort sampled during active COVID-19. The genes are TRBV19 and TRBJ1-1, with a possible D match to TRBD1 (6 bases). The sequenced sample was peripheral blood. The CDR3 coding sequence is TGTGCCAGTAGTATAGGGGGGGGGCCCGGCACTGAAGCTTTCTTT. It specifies CASSIGGGPGTEAFF.